The rows below give T cell receptor beta chains drawn from one sample of a study of blood T cell repertoires in COVID-19. TCRdb keeps only in-frame clones here, not all; method: immunoSEQ multiplex PCR. The sample lists approximately 140,000 clones, around 80% occurring once. Specimen: peripheral blood. The receptors were gathered from a man at least 80 years old with acute or convalescent COVID-19. Both conserved end residues are part of each CDR3. D genes are given only for firm matches. Clone size, where shown, is once, few, many, or a class for clones that have expanded.

>TRBD1|.|TRBV28|TRBJ1-6
TGTGCCAGCAGACCACAGGGGGGATCACCCCTCCACTTT
CASRPQGGSPLHF
>TRBD1|.|TRBV5-1|TRBJ2-7
TGCGCCAGCAGTCTGGGGGGACAGGACTACGAGCAGTACTTC
CASSLGGQDYEQYF
>.|.|TRBV2|TRBJ1-5
TGTGCCAGCAGTGAAGCGGGAGGCAATCAGCCCCAGCATTTT
CASSEAGGNQPQHF
>.|.|TRBV6-1|TRBJ1-2
TGTGCCAGCAGTGAAAGAGGAAGGTACTATGGCTACACCTTC
CASSERGRYYGYTF
>TRBD1|.|TRBV6-5|TRBJ1-2
TGTGCCAGCAGGGTCACAGGGGGCTACTATGGCTACACCTTC
CASRVTGGYYGYTF
>.|.|TRBV14|TRBJ1-4
TGTGCCAGCAGCCAAGAGACGACTTACCGAGGTGAAAAACTGTTTTTT
CASSQETTYRGEKLFF
>TRBD1|.|TRBV7-2|TRBJ2-5
TGTGCCAGCAGCGCACCCGACAGGGTAGAGACCCAGTACTTC
CASSAPDRVETQYF
>TRBD2|.|TRBV24-1|TRBJ2-1
TGTGCCACCAGTGCCCTAGCGGGGGGATGGAATGAGCAGTTCTTC
CATSALAGGWNEQFF
>TRBD1|few|TRBV12-5|TRBJ1-2
TGTGCTAGTGGTTTGGCCGGGACAGGGTTTGGCTACACCTTC
CASGLAGTGFGYTF
>.|.|TRBV4-3|TRBJ2-1
TGCGCCAGCAGCCAAGGACTAAAATACAATGAGCAGTTCTTC
CASSQGLKYNEQFF
>.|.|TRBV7-3|TRBJ2-2
TGTGCCAGCAGCTTTGGGGTTTCAGGGGCCACCGGGGAGCTGTTTTTT
CASSFGVSGATGELFF
>TRBD1|.|TRBV5-4|TRBJ2-5
TGTGCCAGCAGCCCGACCCTCCGGGACAGGGGCCAAGAGACCCAGTACTTC
CASSPTLRDRGQETQYF
>TRBD2|once|TRBV5-1|TRBJ2-1
TGCGCCAGCAGCTTGTTACTAGCGGGGGCTGGTGAGCAGTTCTTC
CASSLLLAGAGEQFF
>.|.|TRBV7-8|TRBJ2-7
TGTGCCAGCTCTCCTGGGATAACGGGGGAGCAGTACTTC
CASSPGITGEQYF
>TRBD1|.|TRBV7-9|TRBJ1-2
TGTGCCAGCAGCCTGGGACAGGATCGGGGCTACACCTTC
CASSLGQDRGYTF
>.|.|TRBV28|TRBJ2-7
TGTGCCAGCAGGGGCCAGACCTACGAGCAGTACTTC
CASRGQTYEQYF
>TRBD1|.|TRBV5-1|TRBJ2-3
TGCGCCAGCAGCCCCCGGGACAGATCTGGTACGCAGTATTTT
CASSPRDRSGTQYF
>.|.|TRBV18|TRBJ2-7
TGTGCCAGCTCACCAAGCATAGCGAGTAGCGAGCAGTACTTC
CASSPSIASSEQYF
>.|large|TRBV10-3|TRBJ2-6
TGTGCCATCAGTGGACAGGCGGATGGGGCCAACGTCCTGACTTTC
CAISGQADGANVLTF
>.|.|TRBV1|TRBJ2-2
TGCACCAGCAGAAGGGGGAGGGAGAACACCGGGGAGCTGTTTTTT
CTSRRGRENTGELFF
>.|.|TRBV2|TRBJ2-5
TGTGCCAGCAGTGAATCAGGCACCCAAGAGACCCAGTACTTC
CASSESGTQETQYF
>TRBD1|.|TRBV5-8|TRBJ2-1
TGTGCCAGCAGCCGTGGACAGGGCACCTACAATGAGCAGTTCTTC
CASSRGQGTYNEQFF
>.|.|TRBV6-2/TRBV6-3|TRBJ1-4
TGTGCCAGCAGTTCCCGGGACTCAACTAATGAAAAACTGTTTTTT
CASSSRDSTNEKLFF
>TRBD1|.|TRBV6-1|TRBJ1-1
TGTGCCAGCAGTGAGCCGGGACAGGGGAACACTGAAGCTTTCTTT
CASSEPGQGNTEAFF
>.|.|TRBV18|TRBJ1-6
TGTGCCAGCTCACCGTCGCAGGGGAACTCACCCCTCCACTTT
CASSPSQGNSPLHF
>TRBD1|.|TRBV6-2/TRBV6-3|TRBJ2-7
TGTGCCAGCAGTACCACCGGGACAGGAGTCTACGAGCAGTACTTC
CASSTTGTGVYEQYF